Reported below is one TCR beta chain. Antigen specificity is unknown. PCR was performed using 60 Vbeta and 13 Jbeta primers. In the source study's methods: Approximately 72 million unique TCR beta chains, some 10 million of them shared, were counted by a later analysis. The protocol was immunoSEQ multiplex PCR, while the TCRdb copy is restricted to in-frame clones and leaves out a portion. V and J calls plus clone size are reproduced from that table; the DNA served to infer D and trimming. The profile covers roughly 130,000 clones, with around three quarters appearing a single time and approximately 1.8% taken by the ten largest. The data belong to a study of cytomegalovirus exposure and HLA in healthy donors. Across the study: An early data release held tens of millions of unique TCRs from HLA-typed donors. Clustering assigned about 76% of the roughly 400 genotyped donors to the Caucasian-associated ancestry cluster. Points from the study as a whole: After further analysis at a later stage, some 15,000 TCR beta sequences were associated with HLA alleles at 0.05 false discovery rate.

Germline trimming cut 4 bases from V and 7 bases from J; bases unmatched to any gene: 7. Germline CDR1 GTSNPN, CDR2 SVGIG (reference sequence). The CDR3 sequence is 14 residues long. This clonotype was obtained from a woman between 45 and 65 years old in good health and CMV-seronegative. The gene calls are TRBV30 and TRBJ1-6, with 7 bases aligning to TRBD1. The sequenced sample was PBMCs. CDR3 region: CAWNSGTANSPLHF. The CDR3 DNA reads TGTGCCTGGAATTCCGGGACAGCCAATTCACCCCTCCACTTT.